This T cell receptor (beta chain) was sequenced during a study of T cell responses to AZD1222 COVID-19 vaccine. Study background: Second doses at about 4 or about 12 weeks were pooled.

On this clone: Antigen: not known.

Regarding the study as a whole: Spike-wide vaccine-associated CD4 TCRs dominated at 160-218 and 743-854.

Germline-derived CDR1 and CDR2 are SGHTA and FQGNSA. The CDR3 is 14 residues long. V lost 5 bases and J lost 5; bases outside the gene matches: 4. The table came from immunoSEQ multiplex PCR; TCRdb's copy has only in-frame clones and leaves some out. The sample yields approximately 120,000 clones, about nine tenths seen once. V is TRBV7-2 and J is TRBJ2-3, with 10 positions matching TRBD1. The clonotype was recovered from an adult in good health. Sample: peripheral blood, taken on day 0 of AZD1222 vaccination. The CDR3 reads CASSLTGGLDTQYF. The CDR3 DNA is TGTGCCAGCAGCCTGACAGGGGGCCTAGATACGCAGTATTTT.